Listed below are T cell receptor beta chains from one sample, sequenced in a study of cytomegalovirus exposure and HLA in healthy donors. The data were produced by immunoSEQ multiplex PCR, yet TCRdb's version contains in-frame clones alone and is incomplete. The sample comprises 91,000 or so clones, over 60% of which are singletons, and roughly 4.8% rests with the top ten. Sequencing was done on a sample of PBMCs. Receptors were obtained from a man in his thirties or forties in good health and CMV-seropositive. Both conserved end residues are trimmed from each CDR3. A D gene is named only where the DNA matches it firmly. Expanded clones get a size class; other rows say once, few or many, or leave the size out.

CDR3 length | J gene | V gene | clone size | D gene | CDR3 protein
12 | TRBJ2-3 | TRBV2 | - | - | ASSPTPRAYTQY
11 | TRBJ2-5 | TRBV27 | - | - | ASRGQPEGTQY
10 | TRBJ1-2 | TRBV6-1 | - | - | ASGRETGGYT
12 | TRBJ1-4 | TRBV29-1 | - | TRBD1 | SVEAGTGQKKLF
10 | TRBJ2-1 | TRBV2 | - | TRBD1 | ASTQQGDRQF
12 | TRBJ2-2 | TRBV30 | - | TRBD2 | AFEGTSWVGELF
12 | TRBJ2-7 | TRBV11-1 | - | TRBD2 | ASSLGGSSYEQY
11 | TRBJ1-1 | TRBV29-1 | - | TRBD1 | SGRTGGDTEAF
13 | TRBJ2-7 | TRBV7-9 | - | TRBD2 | ASVLAGGNSYEQY
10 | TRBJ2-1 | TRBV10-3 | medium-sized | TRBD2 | AIGEREGEQF
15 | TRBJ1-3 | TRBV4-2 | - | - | ASSQAHLGGLGNTIY
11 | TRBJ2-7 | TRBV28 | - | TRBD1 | ASSASGGREQY
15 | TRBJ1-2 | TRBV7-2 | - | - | ASSFGGGSGTNYGYT
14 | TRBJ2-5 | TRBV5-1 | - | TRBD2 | ASSPTTSGAHETQY
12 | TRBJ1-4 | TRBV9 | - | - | ASSVGDRSEKLF
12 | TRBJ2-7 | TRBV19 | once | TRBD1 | ASSTGTGVYEQY
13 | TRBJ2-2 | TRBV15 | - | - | ATSRDLTSTGELF
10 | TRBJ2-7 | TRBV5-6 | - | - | ASSSRLYEQY
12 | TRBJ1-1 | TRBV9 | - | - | ASSVVGGNTEAF
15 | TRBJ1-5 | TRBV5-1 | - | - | ASSLGDSSHSNQPQH
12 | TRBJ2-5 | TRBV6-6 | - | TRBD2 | ASGRRGIQETQY
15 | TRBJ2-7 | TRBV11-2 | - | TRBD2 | ASSRGLAGGGTYEQY
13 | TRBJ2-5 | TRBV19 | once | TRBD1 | ASSIDGTGGETQY
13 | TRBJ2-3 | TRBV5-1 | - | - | ASSFTGQITDTQY
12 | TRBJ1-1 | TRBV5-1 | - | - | ASTHRQGLSEAF
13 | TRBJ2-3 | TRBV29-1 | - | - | SVARGTVKGDTQY
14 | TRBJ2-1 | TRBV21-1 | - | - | ASSKARRGFYNEQF
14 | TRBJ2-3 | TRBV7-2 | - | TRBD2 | ASSSTLAGGLDTQY